This record covers a single TCR beta chain. The study drew participants aged roughly 18 to 89 years from approximately 25 US areas. CDR1 and CDR2 from the germline V gene are SEHNR and FQNEAQ (reference sequence). The CDR3 runs to 15 residues. Trimming at V came to 5 bases and at J to 4 bases, leaving 4 bases not matched to a gene. The data were obtained in a study of blood T cell repertoires in COVID-19. As for the study in general: T cells, B-cell-depleted T cells, or PBMCs supplied cDNA or gDNA.

In the study's own analysis: Reference gene primer amplification gave nucleated cell count estimates. Assay: immunoSEQ multiplex PCR; the TCRdb copy retains only in-frame clones and omits some. The V and J calls and clone size are taken from that table; D and trimming were inferred from the DNA. The table includes roughly 150,000 clones, over 80% detected once. Material: PBMCs or T cells enriched from blood (not recorded which). The chain has TRBV7-9 and TRBJ2-1; TRBD2 agrees at 11 bases. The clonotype comes from a man between 70 and 80 years old who had been exposed to COVID-19. CDR3 amino acids: CASSPGTSGYNEQFF. The DNA of the CDR3 is TGTGCCAGCAGCCCCGGGACTAGCGGATACAATGAGCAGTTCTTC.